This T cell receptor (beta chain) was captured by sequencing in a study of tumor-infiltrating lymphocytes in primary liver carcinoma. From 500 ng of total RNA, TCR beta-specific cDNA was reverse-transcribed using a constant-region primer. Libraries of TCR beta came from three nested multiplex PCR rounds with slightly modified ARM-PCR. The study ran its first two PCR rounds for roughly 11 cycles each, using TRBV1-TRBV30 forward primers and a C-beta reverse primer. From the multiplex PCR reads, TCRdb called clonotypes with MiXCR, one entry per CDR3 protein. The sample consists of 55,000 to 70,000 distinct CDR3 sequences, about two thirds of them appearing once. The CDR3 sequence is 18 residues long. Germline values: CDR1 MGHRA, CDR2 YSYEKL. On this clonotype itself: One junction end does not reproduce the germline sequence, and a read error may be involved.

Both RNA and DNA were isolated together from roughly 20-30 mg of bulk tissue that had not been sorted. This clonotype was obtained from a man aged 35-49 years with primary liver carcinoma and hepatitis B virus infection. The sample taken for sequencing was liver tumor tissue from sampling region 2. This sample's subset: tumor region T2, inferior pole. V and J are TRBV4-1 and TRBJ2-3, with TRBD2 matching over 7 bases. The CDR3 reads CASSQTIALAEVTDTQCF. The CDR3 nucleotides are TGCGCCAGCAGCCAGACCATTGCCCTAGCGGAAGTCACAGATACGCAGTGTTTT.